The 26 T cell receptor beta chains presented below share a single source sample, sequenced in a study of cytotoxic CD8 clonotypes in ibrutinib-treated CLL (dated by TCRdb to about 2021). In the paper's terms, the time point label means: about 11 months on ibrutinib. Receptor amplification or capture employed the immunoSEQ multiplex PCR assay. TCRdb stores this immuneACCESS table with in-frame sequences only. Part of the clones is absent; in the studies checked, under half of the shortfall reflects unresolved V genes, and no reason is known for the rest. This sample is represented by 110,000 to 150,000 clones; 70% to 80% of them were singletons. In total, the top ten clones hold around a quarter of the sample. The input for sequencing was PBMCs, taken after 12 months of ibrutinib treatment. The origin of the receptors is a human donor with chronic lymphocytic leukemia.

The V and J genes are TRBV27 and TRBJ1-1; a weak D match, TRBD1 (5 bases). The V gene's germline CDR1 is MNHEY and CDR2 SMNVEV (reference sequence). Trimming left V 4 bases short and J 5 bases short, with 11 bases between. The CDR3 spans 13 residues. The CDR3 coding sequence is TGTGCCAGCAGTTCCTCAGGGTATACTGAAGCTTTCTTT. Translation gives CASSSSGYTEAFF.

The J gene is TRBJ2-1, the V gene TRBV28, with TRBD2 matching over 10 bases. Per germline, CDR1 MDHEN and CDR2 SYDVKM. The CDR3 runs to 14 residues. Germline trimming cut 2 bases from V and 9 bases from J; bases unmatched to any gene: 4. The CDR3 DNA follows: TGTGCCAGCAGTTTACAGCGGGGGGGCATTGAGCAGTTCTTC. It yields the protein CASSLQRGGIEQFF. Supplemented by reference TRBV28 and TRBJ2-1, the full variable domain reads DVKVTQSSRYLVKRTGEKVFLECVQDMDHENMFWYRQDPGLGLRLIYFSYDVKMKEKGDIPEGYSVSREKKERFSLILESASTNQTSMYLCASSLQRGGIEQFFGPGTRLTVL.

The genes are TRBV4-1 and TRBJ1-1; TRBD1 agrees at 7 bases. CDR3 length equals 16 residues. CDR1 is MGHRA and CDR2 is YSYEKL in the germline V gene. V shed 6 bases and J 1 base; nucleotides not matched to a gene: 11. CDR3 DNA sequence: TGCGCCAGCAGTCGCCGGGACAGCTACCCGAACACTGAAGCTTTCTTT. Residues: CASSRRDSYPNTEAFF.

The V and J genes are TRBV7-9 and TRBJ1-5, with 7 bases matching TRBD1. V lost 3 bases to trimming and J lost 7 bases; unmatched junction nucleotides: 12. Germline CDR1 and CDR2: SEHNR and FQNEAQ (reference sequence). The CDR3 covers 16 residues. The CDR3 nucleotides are TGTGCCAGCAGCTTGGTCGGGACAGCCTTTGGCCAGCCCCAGCATTTT. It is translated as CASSLVGTAFGQPQHF.

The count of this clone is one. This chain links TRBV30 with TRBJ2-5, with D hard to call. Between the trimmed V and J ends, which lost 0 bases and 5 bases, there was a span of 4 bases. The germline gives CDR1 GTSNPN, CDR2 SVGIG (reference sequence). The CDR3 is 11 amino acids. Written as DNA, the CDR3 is TGTGCCTGGAGTGTTTGGGAGACCCAGTACTTC. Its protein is CAWSVWETQYF.

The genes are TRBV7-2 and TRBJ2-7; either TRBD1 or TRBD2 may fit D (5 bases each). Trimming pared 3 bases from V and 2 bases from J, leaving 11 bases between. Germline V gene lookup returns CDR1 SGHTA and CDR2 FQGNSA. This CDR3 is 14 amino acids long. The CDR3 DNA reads TGTGCCAGCAGCTTGGGACGGGGCGCCTACGAGCAGTACTTC. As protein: CASSLGRGAYEQYF.

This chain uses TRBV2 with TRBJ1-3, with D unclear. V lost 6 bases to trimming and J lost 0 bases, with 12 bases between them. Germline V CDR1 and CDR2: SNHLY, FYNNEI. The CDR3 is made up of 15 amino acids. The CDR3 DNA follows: TGTGCCAGCAGACGCCACAGAAGCTCTGGAAACACCATATATTTT. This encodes CASRRHRSSGNTIYF.

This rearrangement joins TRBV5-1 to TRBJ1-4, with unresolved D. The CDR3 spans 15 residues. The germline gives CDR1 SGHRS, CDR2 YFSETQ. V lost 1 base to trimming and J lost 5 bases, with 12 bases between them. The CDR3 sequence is CASSLPEGVNEKLFF. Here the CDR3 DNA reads TGCGCCAGCAGCTTGCCCGAAGGTGTGAATGAAAAACTGTTTTTT.

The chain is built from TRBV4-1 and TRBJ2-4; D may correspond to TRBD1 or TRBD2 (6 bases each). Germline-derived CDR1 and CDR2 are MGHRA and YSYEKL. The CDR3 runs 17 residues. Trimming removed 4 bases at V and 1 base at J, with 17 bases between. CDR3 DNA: TGCGCCAGCAGCCCGGTCGGGGGCCTAAGGGCCAAAAACATTCAGTACTTC. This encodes CASSPVGGLRAKNIQYF.

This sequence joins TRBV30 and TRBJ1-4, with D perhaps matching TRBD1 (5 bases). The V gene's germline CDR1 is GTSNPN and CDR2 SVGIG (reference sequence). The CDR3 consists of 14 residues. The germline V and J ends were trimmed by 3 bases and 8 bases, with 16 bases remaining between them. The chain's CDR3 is CAWSVGHKEEKLFF. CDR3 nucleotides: TGTGCCTGGAGCGTAGGACACAAGGAGGAAAAACTGTTTTTT.

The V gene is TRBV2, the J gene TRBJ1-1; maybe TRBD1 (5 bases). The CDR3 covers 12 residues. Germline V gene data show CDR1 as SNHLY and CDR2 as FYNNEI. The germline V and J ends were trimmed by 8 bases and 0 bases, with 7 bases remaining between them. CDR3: CASGGVNTEAFF. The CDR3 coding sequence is TGTGCCAGCGGGGGTGTGAACACTGAAGCTTTCTTT. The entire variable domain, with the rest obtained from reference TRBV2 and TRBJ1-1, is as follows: EPEVTQTPSHQVTQMGQEVILRCVPISNHLYFYWYRQILGQKVEFLVSFYNNEISEKSEIFDDQFSVERPDGSNFTLKIRSTKLEDSAMYFCASGGVNTEAFFGQGTRLTVV.

The CDR3 region is CASSPIGTSGVSQYF. CDR3 DNA sequence: TGTGCCAGCAGCCCCATCGGGACTAGCGGGGTGTCCCAGTACTTC. This chain uses TRBV27 with TRBJ2-5; 13 bases match TRBD2. V lost 6 bases, J lost 9 bases, and 10 bases stayed unmatched. Germline V gene lookup returns CDR1 MNHEY and CDR2 SMNVEV (reference sequence). This CDR3 spans 15 amino acids.

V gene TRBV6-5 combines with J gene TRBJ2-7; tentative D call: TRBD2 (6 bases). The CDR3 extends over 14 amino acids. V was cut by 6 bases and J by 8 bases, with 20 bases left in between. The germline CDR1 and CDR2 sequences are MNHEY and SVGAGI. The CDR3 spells CASRSIQRAVKQYF. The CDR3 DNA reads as TGTGCCAGCAGGAGTATTCAGCGGGCCGTGAAGCAGTACTTC.

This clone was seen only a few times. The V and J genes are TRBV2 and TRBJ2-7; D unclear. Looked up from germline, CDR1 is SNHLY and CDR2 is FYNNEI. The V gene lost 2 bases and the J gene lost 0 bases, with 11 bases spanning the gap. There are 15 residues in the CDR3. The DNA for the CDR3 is TGTGCCAGCAGTGAAACGTCAGTAAGCTCCTACGAGCAGTACTTC. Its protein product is CASSETSVSSYEQYF.

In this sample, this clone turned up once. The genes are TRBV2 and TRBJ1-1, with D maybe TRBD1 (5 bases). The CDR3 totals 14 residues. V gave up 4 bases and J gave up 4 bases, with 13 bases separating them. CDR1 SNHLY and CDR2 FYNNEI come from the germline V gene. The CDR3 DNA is TGTGCCAGCAGTGGGGACCAGGGTAGCACTGAAGCTTTCTTT. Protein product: CASSGDQGSTEAFF.

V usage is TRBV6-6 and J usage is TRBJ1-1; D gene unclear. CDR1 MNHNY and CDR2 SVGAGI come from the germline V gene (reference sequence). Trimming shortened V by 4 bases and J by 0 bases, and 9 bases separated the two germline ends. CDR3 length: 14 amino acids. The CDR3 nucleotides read TGTGCCAGCAGTTCCACAACCTTGAACACTGAAGCTTTCTTT. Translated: CASSSTTLNTEAFF.

CDR3 bases: TGTGCCATCAGTGTAGGGGACAATGAGCAGTTCTTC. Its translation is CAISVGDNEQFF. The chain employs TRBV10-3 and TRBJ2-1, with a tentative D call TRBD1 (5 bases). V gave up 4 bases and J gave up 5 bases, with 6 bases separating them. The CDR3 loop spans 12 amino acids. CDR1 ENHRY and CDR2 SYGVKD come from the germline V gene.

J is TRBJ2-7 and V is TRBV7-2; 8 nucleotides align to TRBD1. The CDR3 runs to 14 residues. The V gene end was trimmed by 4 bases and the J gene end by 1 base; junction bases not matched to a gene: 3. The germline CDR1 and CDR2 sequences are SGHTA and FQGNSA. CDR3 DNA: TGTGCCAGCAGCTCCGACAGGGGTTCCTACGAGCAGTACTTC. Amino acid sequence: CASSSDRGSYEQYF.

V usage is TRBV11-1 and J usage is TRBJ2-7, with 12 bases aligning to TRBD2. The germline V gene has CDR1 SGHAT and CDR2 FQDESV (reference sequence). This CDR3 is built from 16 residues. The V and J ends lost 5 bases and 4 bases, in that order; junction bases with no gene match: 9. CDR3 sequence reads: CASSLETSGGQYEQYF. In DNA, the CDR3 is TGTGCCAGCAGCCTTGAGACTAGCGGGGGTCAATACGAGCAGTACTTC.

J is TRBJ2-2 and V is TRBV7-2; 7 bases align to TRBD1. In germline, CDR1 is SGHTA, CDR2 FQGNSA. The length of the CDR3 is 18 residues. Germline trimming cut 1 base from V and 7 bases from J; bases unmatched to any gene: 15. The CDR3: CASSLGSRRQGIGGELFF. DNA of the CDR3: TGTGCCAGCAGCTTAGGTTCTCGTAGACAGGGAATAGGCGGGGAGCTGTTTTTT.

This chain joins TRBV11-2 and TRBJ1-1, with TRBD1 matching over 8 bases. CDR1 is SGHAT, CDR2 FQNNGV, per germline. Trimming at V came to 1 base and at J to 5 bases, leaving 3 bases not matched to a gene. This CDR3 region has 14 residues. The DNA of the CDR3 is TGTGCCAGCAGCTTAGGTCAGGGGGCGACTGAAGCTTTCTTT. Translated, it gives CASSLGQGATEAFF.

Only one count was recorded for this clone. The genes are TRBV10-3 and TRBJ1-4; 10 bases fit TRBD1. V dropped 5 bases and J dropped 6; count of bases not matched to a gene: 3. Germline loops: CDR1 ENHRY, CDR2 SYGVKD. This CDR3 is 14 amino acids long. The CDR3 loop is CAISQDRGDEKLFF. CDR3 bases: TGTGCCATCAGTCAGGACAGGGGGGATGAAAAACTGTTTTTT.

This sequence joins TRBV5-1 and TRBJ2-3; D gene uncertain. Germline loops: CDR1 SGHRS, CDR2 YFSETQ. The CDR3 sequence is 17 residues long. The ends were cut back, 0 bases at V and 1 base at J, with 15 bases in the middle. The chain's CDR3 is CASSLASLGARTDTQYF. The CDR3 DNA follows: TGCGCCAGCAGCTTGGCCTCACTTGGTGCCCGCACAGATACGCAGTATTTT. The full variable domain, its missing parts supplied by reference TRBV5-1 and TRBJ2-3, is KAGVTQTPRYLIKTRGQQVTLSCSPISGHRSVSWYQQTPGQGLQFLFEYFSETQRNKGNFPGRFSGRQFSNSRSEMNVSTLELGDSALYLCASSLASLGARTDTQYFGPGTRLTVL.

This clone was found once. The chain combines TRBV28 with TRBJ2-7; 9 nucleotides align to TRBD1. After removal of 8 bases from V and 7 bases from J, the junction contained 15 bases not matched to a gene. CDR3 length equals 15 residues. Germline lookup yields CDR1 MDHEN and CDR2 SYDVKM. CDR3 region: CASFPQNRDRVEQYF. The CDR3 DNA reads TGTGCCAGCTTCCCCCAAAACCGGGACAGGGTTGAGCAGTACTTC.

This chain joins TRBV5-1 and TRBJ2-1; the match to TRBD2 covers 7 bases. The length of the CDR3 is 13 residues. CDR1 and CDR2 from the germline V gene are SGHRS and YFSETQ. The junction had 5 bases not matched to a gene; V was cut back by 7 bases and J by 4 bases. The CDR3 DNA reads TGCGCCAGCCAGACTAGCAGGTACAATGAGCAGTTCTTC. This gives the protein CASQTSRYNEQFF.

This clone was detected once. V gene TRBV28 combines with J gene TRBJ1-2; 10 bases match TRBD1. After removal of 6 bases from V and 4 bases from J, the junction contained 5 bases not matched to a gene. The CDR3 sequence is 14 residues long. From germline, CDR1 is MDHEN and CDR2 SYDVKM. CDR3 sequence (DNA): TGTGCCAGCAGGGAGACAGGGGGCATCTATGGCTACACCTTC. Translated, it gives CASRETGGIYGYTF.